This note documents a single T cell receptor (beta chain) sequence. Sequencing was at deep level. Data came from immunoSEQ multiplex PCR; TCRdb stores just in-frame clones and leaves some out. Of millions of clones in the sample, approximately 90% were seen once. This CDR3 contains 14 residues. Germline CDR1 reads SGHAT; CDR2 reads FQNNGV. With 1 base removed from V and 4 bases from J, the gap between germline ends came to 11 bases. This sample was taken from a study of shared clonotypes between healthy human individuals. This clonotype was obtained from a man between 18 and 35 years old in good health. The chain carries TRBV11-2 and TRBJ2-7; no definite D call. The sequencing input was naive CD4+ T cells sorted from blood. Subset reported: CD45RA+ positively selected. As DNA, the CDR3 is TGTGCCAGCAGCTTAGGGCAAAAAGTGTACGAGCAGTACTTC. It encodes CASSLGQKVYEQYF.